This T cell receptor beta chain was identified during a study of T-cell reconstitution after alpha-beta-depleted transplantation in children. This clonotype was counted ten times or more. Its antigen is not known. The V gene end was trimmed by 3 bases and the J gene end by 5 bases; junction bases not matched to a gene: 6. The germline gives CDR1 SQVTM, CDR2 ANQGSEA. This CDR3 comprises 15 residues. Regarding the study as a whole: Surviving recipient T cells and intrathymic progenitors accounted for some patients' high TCRbeta diversity at day 60.

Preparation of the TCRbeta library involved a method that used unique molecular identifiers. TCRdb ran MiXCR on the PCR reads and lists one entry per CDR3 protein. The sample has about 500,000 distinct CDR3 sequences; over 10% are singletons. The TCR originated in a female patient between 2 and 15 years old who had a stem cell transplant for aplastic anemia, so the T cells may come from the graft donor. This chain connects TRBV29-1 to TRBJ2-2, with 10 nucleotides matching TRBD1. Sequencing used PBMCs, mostly from graft donor cells, obtained 180 days after TCRalphabeta/CD19-depleted stem cell transplant. The CDR3 region has the DNA TGCAGCGTTGAGGGACAGGGGCTCAGGACCGGGGAGCTGTTTTTT. It codes for CSVEGQGLRTGELFF.